This T cell receptor (beta chain) comes out of a study of CD8 T cells in Susac syndrome. Study details: Blood was drawn from patients with Susac syndrome. At that point, they were therapy-naive, on corticosteroids, or on intravenous immunoglobulin alone. Whole-study results and caveats: The total CD8+ repertoires yielded sixteen Susac-specific public clones and the CD8+ TEMRA repertoires yielded 4 or 5.

V shed 4 bases and J 8 bases; nucleotides not matched to a gene: 9. In germline, CDR1 is SGHVS, CDR2 FQNEAQ. The CDR3 has 15 residues. In contrast to the negatively isolated CD8+ and CD4+ T cells, TEMRA cells were FACS-enriched. On this clonotype: Its target is not known.

After extraction with the RNeasy kit, about 0.45 to 1 ug of the RNA was reverse transcribed using random hexamers. Multiplex immunoSEQ PCR targeted 54 Vbeta and 13 Jbeta TCR beta segments. TCRdb reanalysed the immunoSEQ multiplex PCR reads using MiXCR and keeps one entry per CDR3 protein. This sample has 95,000 to 150,000 distinct CDR3 sequences, with around 94% found just once. This TCR was sampled from a human donor with Susac syndrome. Material for sequencing was CD8+ T cells from PBMCs. The V call is TRBV7-8, the J call TRBJ2-1; the match to TRBD2 covers 9 bases. For the CDR3, the DNA is TGTGCCAGCAGCTATCTAGCGGGAATTAGCCATGAGCAGTTCTTC. It encodes CASSYLAGISHEQFF.